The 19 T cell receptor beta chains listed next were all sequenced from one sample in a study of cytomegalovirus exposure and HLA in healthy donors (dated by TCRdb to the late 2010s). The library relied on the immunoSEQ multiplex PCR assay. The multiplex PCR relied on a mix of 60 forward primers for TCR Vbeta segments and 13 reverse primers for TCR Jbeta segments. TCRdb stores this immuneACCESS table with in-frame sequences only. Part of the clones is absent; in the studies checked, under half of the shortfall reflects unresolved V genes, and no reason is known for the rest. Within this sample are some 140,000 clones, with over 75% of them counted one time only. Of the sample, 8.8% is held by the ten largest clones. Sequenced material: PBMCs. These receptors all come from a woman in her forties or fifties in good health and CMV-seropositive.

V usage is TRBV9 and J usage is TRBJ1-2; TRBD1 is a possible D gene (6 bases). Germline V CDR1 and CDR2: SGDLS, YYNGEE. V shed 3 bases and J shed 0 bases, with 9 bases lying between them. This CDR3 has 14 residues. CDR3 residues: CASSATGSNYGYTF. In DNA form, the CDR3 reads TGTGCCAGCAGCGCGACAGGTTCTAACTATGGCTACACCTTC. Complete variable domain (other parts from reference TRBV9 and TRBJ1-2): DSGVTQTPKHLITATGQRVTLRCSPRSGDLSVYWYQQSLDQGLQFLIQYYNGEERAKGNILERFSAQQFPDLHSELNLSSLELGDSALYFCASSATGSNYGYTFGSGTRLTVV.

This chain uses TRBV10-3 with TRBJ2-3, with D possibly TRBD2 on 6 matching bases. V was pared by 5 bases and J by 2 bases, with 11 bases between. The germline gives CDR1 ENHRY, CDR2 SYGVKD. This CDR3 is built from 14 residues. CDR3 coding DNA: TGTGCCATCAGTTCTAGCGTGGTCACAGATACGCAGTATTTT. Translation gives CAISSSVVTDTQYF.

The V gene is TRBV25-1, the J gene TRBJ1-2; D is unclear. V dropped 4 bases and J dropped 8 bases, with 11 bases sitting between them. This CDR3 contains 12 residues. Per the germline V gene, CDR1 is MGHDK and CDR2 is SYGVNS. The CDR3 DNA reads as TGTGCCAGCAGTGGCCGCGCTTGGGGCTACACCTTC. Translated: CASSGRAWGYTF.

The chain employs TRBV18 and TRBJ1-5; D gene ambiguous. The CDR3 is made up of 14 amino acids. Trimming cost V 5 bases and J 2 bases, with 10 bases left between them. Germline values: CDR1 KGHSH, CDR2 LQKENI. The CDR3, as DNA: TGTGCCAGCTCAACCTATCGGGGCAATCAGCCCCAGCATTTT. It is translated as CASSTYRGNQPQHF.

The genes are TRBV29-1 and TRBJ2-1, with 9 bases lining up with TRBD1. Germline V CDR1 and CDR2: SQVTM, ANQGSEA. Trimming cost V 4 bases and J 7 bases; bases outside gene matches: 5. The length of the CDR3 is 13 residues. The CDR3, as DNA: TGCAGCGTTGGTGACAGGGGGAATAATGAGCAGTTCTTC. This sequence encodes CSVGDRGNNEQFF.

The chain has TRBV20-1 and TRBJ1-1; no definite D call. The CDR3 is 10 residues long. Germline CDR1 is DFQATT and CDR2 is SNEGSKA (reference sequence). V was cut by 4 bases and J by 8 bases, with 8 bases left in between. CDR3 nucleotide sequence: TGCAGTGCTACCGGGGTCGAAGCTTTCTTT. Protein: CSATGVEAFF.

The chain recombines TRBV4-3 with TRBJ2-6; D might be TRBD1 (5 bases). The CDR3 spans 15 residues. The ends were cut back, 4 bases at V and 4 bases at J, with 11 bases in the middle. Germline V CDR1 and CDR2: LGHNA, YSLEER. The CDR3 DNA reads TGCGCCAGCAGCCCCAGGGTGGGGGGGGCCAACGTCCTGACTTTC. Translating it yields CASSPRVGGANVLTF.

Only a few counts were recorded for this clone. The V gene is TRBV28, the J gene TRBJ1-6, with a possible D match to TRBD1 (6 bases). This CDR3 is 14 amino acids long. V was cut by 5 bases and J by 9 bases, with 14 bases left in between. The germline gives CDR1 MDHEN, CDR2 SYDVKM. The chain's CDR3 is CASSPRQESSPLHF. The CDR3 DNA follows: TGTGCCAGCAGTCCTCGACAGGAAAGTTCACCCCTCCACTTT.

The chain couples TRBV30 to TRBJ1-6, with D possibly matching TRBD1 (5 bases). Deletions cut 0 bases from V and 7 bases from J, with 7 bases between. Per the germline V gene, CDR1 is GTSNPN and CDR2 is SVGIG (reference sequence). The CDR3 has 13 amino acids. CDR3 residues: CAWSVTVNSPLHF. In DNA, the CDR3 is TGTGCCTGGAGTGTGACAGTCAATTCACCCCTCCACTTT.

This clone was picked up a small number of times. The CDR3: CASSWAVQETQYF. CDR3 nucleotides: TGTGCCAGCAGCTGGGCTGTCCAAGAGACCCAGTACTTC. The V gene is TRBV11-2, the J gene TRBJ2-5; D is undetermined. Germline loops: CDR1 SGHAT, CDR2 FQNNGV. V dropped 4 bases and J dropped 1 base, with 7 bases sitting between them. There are 13 residues in the CDR3.

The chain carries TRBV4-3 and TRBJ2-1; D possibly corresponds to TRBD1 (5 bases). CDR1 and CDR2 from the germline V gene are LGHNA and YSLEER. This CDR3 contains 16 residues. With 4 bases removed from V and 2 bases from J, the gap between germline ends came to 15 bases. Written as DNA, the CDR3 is TGCGCCAGCAGCCCGTCCCCAGGGTTACCCTACAATGAGCAGTTCTTC. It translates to CASSPSPGLPYNEQFF.

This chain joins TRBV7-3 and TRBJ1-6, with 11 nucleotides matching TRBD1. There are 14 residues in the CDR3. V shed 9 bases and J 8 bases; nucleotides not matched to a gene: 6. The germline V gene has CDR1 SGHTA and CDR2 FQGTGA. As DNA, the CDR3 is TGTGCCAGTGGTCTGGGACAGGGGGATTCACCCCTCCACTTT. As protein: CASGLGQGDSPLHF.

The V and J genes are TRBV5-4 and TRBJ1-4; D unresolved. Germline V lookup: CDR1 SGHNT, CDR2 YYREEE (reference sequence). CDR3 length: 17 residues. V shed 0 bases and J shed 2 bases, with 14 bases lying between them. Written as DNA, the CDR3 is TGTGCCAGCAGCTTGGACGGAGGGATAGGTACTAATGAAAAACTGTTTTTT. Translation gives CASSLDGGIGTNEKLFF.

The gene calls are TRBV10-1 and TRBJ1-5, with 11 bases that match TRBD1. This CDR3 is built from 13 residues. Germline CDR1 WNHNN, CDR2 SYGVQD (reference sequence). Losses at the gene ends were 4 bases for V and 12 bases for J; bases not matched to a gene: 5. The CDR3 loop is CASSVRGQGGQHF. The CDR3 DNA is TGCGCCAGCAGTGTGCGGGGACAGGGGGGCCAGCATTTT.

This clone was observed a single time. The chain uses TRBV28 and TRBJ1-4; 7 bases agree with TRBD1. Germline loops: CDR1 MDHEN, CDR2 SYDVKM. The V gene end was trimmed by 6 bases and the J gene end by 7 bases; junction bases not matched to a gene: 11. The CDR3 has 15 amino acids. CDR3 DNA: TGTGCCAGCAGCACCAGACAGGGACTTGGTGAAAAACTGTTTTTT. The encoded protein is CASSTRQGLGEKLFF.

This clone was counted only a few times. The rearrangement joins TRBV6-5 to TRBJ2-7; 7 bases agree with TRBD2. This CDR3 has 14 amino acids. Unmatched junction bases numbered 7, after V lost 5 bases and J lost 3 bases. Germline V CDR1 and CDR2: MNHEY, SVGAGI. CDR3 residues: CASSQEGLRYEQYF. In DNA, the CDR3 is TGTGCCAGCAGTCAAGAGGGACTACGCTACGAGCAGTACTTC.

The CDR3 loop is CASGRTDTYEQYF. In nucleotides, the CDR3 is TGTGCTAGTGGCAGGACGGACACTTACGAGCAGTACTTC. The chain is built from TRBV12-5 and TRBJ2-7, with D possibly being TRBD1 (5 bases). Trimming removed 6 bases at V and 4 bases at J, with 13 bases between. Germline assignment: CDR1 LGHNT and CDR2 FRNRAP. There are 13 residues in the CDR3.

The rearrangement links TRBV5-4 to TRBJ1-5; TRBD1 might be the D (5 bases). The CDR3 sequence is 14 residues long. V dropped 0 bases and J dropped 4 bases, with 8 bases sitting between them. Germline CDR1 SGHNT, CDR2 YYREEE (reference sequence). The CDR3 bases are TGTGCCAGCAGCTTGGCCGGGGGGAATCAGCCCCAGCATTTT. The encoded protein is CASSLAGGNQPQHF. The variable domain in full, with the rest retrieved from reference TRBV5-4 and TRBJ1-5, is ETGVTQSPTHLIKTRGQQVTLRCSSQSGHNTVSWYQQALGQGPQFIFQYYREEENGRGNFPPRFSGLQFPNYSSELNVNALELDDSALYLCASSLAGGNQPQHFGDGTRLSIL.

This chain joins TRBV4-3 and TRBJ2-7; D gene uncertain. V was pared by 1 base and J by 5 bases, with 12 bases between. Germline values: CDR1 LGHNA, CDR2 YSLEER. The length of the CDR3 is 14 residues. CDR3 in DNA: TGCGCCAGCAGCCAAGCTTACTCTATCCACGAGCAGTACTTC. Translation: CASSQAYSIHEQYF.